A single sample gave rise to the 21 T cell receptor beta chains below, sequenced in a study of cytomegalovirus exposure and HLA in healthy donors. Both 60 Vbeta primers and 13 Jbeta primers went into the PCR. Clones were read by immunoSEQ multiplex PCR, and TCRdb kept only the in-frame ones, dropping some. The sample has about 300,000 clones, roughly 85% seen once. Sequenced sample: PBMCs. These receptors all come from a man in his forties in good health and CMV-seropositive.

As DNA, the CDR3 is TGTGCCAGTAACAACCAACAGGGGATCGTGATGAACACTGAAGCTTTCTTT. This codes for CASNNQQGIVMNTEAFF. This chain links TRBV19 with TRBJ1-1; TRBD1 matches 7 bases. This CDR3 is 17 amino acids long. V lost 7 bases, J lost 0 bases, and 14 bases stayed unmatched. Germline CDR1 reads LNHDA; CDR2 reads SQIVND (reference sequence).

This CDR3 is CASSLYYEQYF. CDR3 bases: TGTGCCAGCAGTCTTTACTACGAGCAGTACTTC. The chain combines TRBV6-6 with TRBJ2-5; D is unclear. Gene TRBJ2-7 matches the end of the DNA better, so the J call may be wrong. Per germline, CDR1 MNHNY and CDR2 SVGAGI (reference sequence). The CDR3 is 11 amino acids.

The chain is built from TRBV6-5 and TRBJ1-5, with TRBD1 matching over 9 bases. J was trimmed by 0 bases and V by 4 bases; bases with no gene match: 4. CDR3 length: 16 amino acids. Germline assignment: CDR1 MNHEY and CDR2 SVGAGI. CDR3 sequence reads: CASSSTGGNSNQPQHF. CDR3 sequence (DNA): TGTGCCAGCAGTTCCACAGGGGGCAATAGCAATCAGCCCCAGCATTTT.

The rearrangement joins TRBV15 to TRBJ2-3, with 7 bases aligning to TRBD2. Germline trimming cut 3 bases from V and 0 bases from J; bases unmatched to any gene: 12. The CDR3 runs 18 residues. Germline V gene lookup returns CDR1 LNHNV and CDR2 YYDKDF (reference sequence). The CDR3 sequence: CATSRQPGLRVSTDTQYF. CDR3 DNA sequence: TGTGCCACCAGCAGGCAGCCGGGACTACGCGTAAGCACAGATACGCAGTATTTT.

About this clone itself: The junction differs from germline at one of its ends, possibly a read error. The gene calls are TRBV7-9 and TRBJ2-7; 8 bases map to TRBD1. Germline V lookup: CDR1 SEHNR, CDR2 FQNEAQ (reference sequence). There are 16 residues in the CDR3. CDR3 DNA: TGTTCCAGCAGCTCCCTCCTGACAGGGGACTCCTACGAGCAGTACTTC. Translating gives CSSSSLLTGDSYEQYF.

As for this clone: One junction end does not reproduce the germline sequence, and a read error may be involved. The rearrangement links TRBV7-7 to TRBJ2-2, with TRBD1 matching 10 bases. The germline V gene encodes CDR1 SSHAT and CDR2 FNYEAQ (reference sequence). The CDR3 contains 15 residues. Written as DNA, the CDR3 is TGTGCTAGCAGCGCCTCGGGACAGGGGTCAGGGGAGCTGTTTTTT. It specifies CASSASGQGSGELFF.

The chain is built from TRBV10-2 and TRBJ2-7; 14 nucleotides align to TRBD2. V lost 4 bases and J lost 4; bases outside the gene matches: 9. The length of the CDR3 is 17 residues. Germline V gives CDR1 WSHSY, CDR2 SAAADI. Here the CDR3 DNA reads TGCGCCAGCAGTGGGGGGGGACTAGCGGGAGTAGGGTACGAGCAGTACTTC. Its protein product is CASSGGGLAGVGYEQYF.

CDR3 nucleotides: TGCGCCAGCAGCCAGGGCCCATATTACGAGCAGTACTTC. Translated: CASSQGPYYEQYF. The chain carries TRBV4-3 and TRBJ2-7, with D hard to call. Germline assignment: CDR1 LGHNA and CDR2 YSLEER. V was trimmed by 3 bases and J by 4 bases, leaving 10 bases between them. The CDR3 runs to 13 residues.

This chain connects TRBV11-2 to TRBJ1-4; 7 bases are shared with TRBD1. Germline V lookup: CDR1 SGHAT, CDR2 FQNNGV. The CDR3 is made up of 14 amino acids. V lost 6 bases and J lost 4; bases outside the gene matches: 5. Here the CDR3 DNA reads TGTGCCAGCAGTAGGGGACAGCTTAATGAAAAACTGTTTTTT. Protein: CASSRGQLNEKLFF. The complete variable domain, with remaining parts taken from reference TRBV11-2 and TRBJ1-4, reads EAGVAQSPRYKIIEKRQSVAFWCNPISGHATLYWYQQILGQGPKLLIQFQNNGVVDDSQLPKDRFSAERLKGVDSTLKIQPAKLEDSAVYLCASSRGQLNEKLFFGSGTQLSVL.

About this clone itself: One junction end does not reproduce the germline sequence, and a read error may be involved. The chain employs TRBV5-5 and TRBJ1-4; D ambiguous. In germline, CDR1 is SGHKS, CDR2 YYEKEE (reference sequence). The CDR3 is made up of 12 amino acids. DNA for the CDR3: TGTGCCAGCAGCTTGGAGACCCTTGGAGGGCACTTT. It translates to CASSLETLGGHF.

This clone was seen a single time. The sample contains more than one DNA sequence encoding this CDR3. The chain carries TRBV9 and TRBJ2-7; 8 bases are shared with TRBD2. The germline V gene has CDR1 SGDLS and CDR2 YYNGEE. The CDR3 extends over 15 amino acids. V shed 0 bases and J 3 bases; nucleotides not matched to a gene: 5. The CDR3 here is CASSVGGGTSYEQYF. CDR3 nucleotide sequence: TGTGCCAGCAGCGTAGGAGGCGGGACTAGCTACGAGCAGTACTTC.

The gene calls are TRBV28 and TRBJ1-5; 10 bases align to TRBD1. Germline V gene data show CDR1 as MDHEN and CDR2 as SYDVKM. This CDR3 comprises 16 residues. J lost 2 bases, V lost 8 bases, and 9 bases had no gene match. The CDR3 DNA reads TGTGCCAGCGGGCGACCCGGGACAGGGGGCAATCAGCCCCAGCATTTT. The encoded protein is CASGRPGTGGNQPQHF.

V and J are TRBV7-3 and TRBJ2-2; TRBD2 might be the D (5 bases). The CDR3 runs to 17 residues. Trimming cost V 0 bases and J 0 bases, with 11 bases left between them. CDR1 is SGHTA, CDR2 FQGTGA, per germline. CDR3 coding DNA: TGTGCCAGCAGCTTAACCGGCGGGTCTACGAACACCGGGGAGCTGTTTTTT. Translated: CASSLTGGSTNTGELFF.

The chain recombines TRBV30 with TRBJ1-4; D unclear. Per the germline V gene, CDR1 is GTSNPN and CDR2 is SVGIG (reference sequence). This CDR3 has 12 amino acids. V lost 4 bases and J 4 bases, leaving 7 bases between the germline ends. CDR3 residues: CAWNRGNEKLFF. In nucleotides, the CDR3 is TGTGCCTGGAATCGGGGTAATGAAAAACTGTTTTTT.

The chain is built from TRBV6-6 and TRBJ2-7; D is perhaps TRBD1 (6 bases). This CDR3 contains 12 residues. Trimming took 6 bases from V and 3 from J, leaving 9 bases between them. The germline gives CDR1 MNHNY, CDR2 SVGAGI (reference sequence). The CDR3 sequence is CASSGQSYEQYF. The CDR3 bases are TGTGCCAGCAGCGGACAGAGCTACGAGCAGTACTTC.

With respect to this clone: Other DNA sequences in this sample translate to the same CDR3. The J gene is TRBJ2-7, the V gene TRBV19, with a possible D match to TRBD2 (6 bases). This CDR3 is built from 13 residues. Trimming took off 1 base at V and 5 bases at J, with 9 bases between the two ends. Looked up from germline, CDR1 is LNHDA and CDR2 is SQIVND (reference sequence). The CDR3 nucleotides are TGTGCCAGTAGTATAGCTTCGGGAGACGAGCAGTACTTC. Amino acid sequence: CASSIASGDEQYF.

The chain employs TRBV5-1 and TRBJ1-1; weak D call: TRBD1 (6 bases). Germline lookup yields CDR1 SGHRS and CDR2 YFSETQ. The CDR3 is made up of 14 amino acids. V shed 6 bases and J shed 2 bases, with 14 bases lying between them. The CDR3 loop reads CASKRGAVNTEAFF. CDR3 DNA sequence: TGCGCCAGCAAACGGGGGGCAGTAAACACTGAAGCTTTCTTT.

This chain connects TRBV2 to TRBJ2-1; 9 bases match TRBD1. Losses at the gene ends were 7 bases for V and 6 bases for J; bases not matched to a gene: 7. CDR3 length: 14 residues. The germline CDR1 and CDR2 sequences are SNHLY and FYNNEI. In nucleotides, the CDR3 is TGTGCCAGCAACCGGGACAGGGACCCCAATGAGCAGTTCTTC. It encodes CASNRDRDPNEQFF.

This chain uses TRBV27 with TRBJ1-5, with TRBD1 matching over 8 bases. Unmatched junction bases numbered 7, after V lost 4 bases and J lost 5 bases. Germline assignment: CDR1 MNHEY and CDR2 SMNVEV (reference sequence). This CDR3 contains 15 residues. The CDR3 loop is CASSSLAGGYQPQHF. In nucleotides, the CDR3 is TGTGCCAGCAGTTCGTTGGCAGGGGGCTATCAGCCCCAGCATTTT.

This clone has a single count. This chain links TRBV30 with TRBJ1-5; TRBD1 aligns across 9 bases. Germline CDR1 is GTSNPN and CDR2 is SVGIG (reference sequence). This CDR3 is built from 16 residues. V shed 1 base, J shed 4 bases, and the junction held 8 bases outside the gene matches. CDR3: CAWSAPQGAANQPQHF. CDR3 DNA sequence: TGTGCCTGGAGTGCCCCACAGGGGGCGGCTAATCAGCCCCAGCATTTT.

This clone was found once. The V call is TRBV5-1, the J call TRBJ1-2; 9 bases are shared with TRBD1. Germline CDR1 SGHRS, CDR2 YFSETQ. The CDR3 has 14 residues. V lost 4 bases to trimming and J lost 7 bases; unmatched junction nucleotides: 8. The CDR3 loop reads CASSLPGQGGGYTF. The CDR3 DNA reads as TGCGCCAGCAGCCTCCCGGGACAGGGAGGTGGCTACACCTTC. The whole variable domain, filled in from reference TRBV5-1 and TRBJ1-2, reads KAGVTQTPRYLIKTRGQQVTLSCSPISGHRSVSWYQQTPGQGLQFLFEYFSETQRNKGNFPGRFSGRQFSNSRSEMNVSTLELGDSALYLCASSLPGQGGGYTFGSGTRLTVV.